This T cell receptor (beta chain) was profiled in a study of T-cell memory formation after mild COVID-19. MiXCR was run by TCRdb on the 5' RACE reads, yielding one entry per CDR3 protein. The table has fewer than 650,000 distinct CDR3 sequences, approximately 15% seen once; the top ten hold 8.1%. To note about this clonotype: As yet, its antigen is unknown.

V gave up 0 bases and J gave up 0 bases, with 19 bases separating them. CDR3 length: 19 residues. Germline V gene data show CDR1 as SGHTA and CDR2 as FQGTGA. Findings of the study overall: Clonal second-wave expansions that peaked on day 37 had unconfirmed SARS-CoV-2 specificity.

The sequence came from an adult woman who had mild COVID-19 (a few samples of this study predate the infection). Cell type and time point are not known. The rearrangement links TRBV7-3 to TRBJ2-3; no reliable D call. The sequencing input was PBMCs or a T cell subset sorted from them (not recorded which). CDR3 protein: CASSLTAGSLISSTDTQYF. CDR3 nucleotides: TGTGCCAGCAGCTTAACGGCAGGCAGCCTTATATCTAGCACAGATACGCAGTATTTT.